Sequencing of this T cell receptor beta chain was carried out in a study of T cell responses to AZD1222 COVID-19 vaccine. Study-level points and caveats: Once two AZD1222 doses were given, Spike-specific TCR breadth and depth went up. As reported, nearly half of all spike-specific TCRs target variant regions that are unmutated. After the peak T cell response, and only then, were repertoires sampled.

Clones were read by immunoSEQ multiplex PCR, and TCRdb kept only the in-frame ones, dropping some. The table has 79,000 or so clones, roughly nine tenths seen once. The CDR3 has 15 amino acids. Germline V gene data show CDR1 as LNHDA and CDR2 as SQIVND (reference sequence). V dropped 3 bases and J dropped 4 bases, with 15 bases sitting between them. In the case of this clone: As yet, its antigen is unknown.

Sequencing was performed on peripheral blood, taken 28 days after the second AZD1222 dose. The chain combines TRBV19 with TRBJ2-5; D assignment may be TRBD1 or TRBD2 (5 bases each). The receptor was derived from an adult who received the AZD1222 COVID-19 vaccine. CDR3 DNA: TGTGCCAGTAGTATTGGCCTAGCTGGGGGAGAGACCCAGTACTTC. Translating gives CASSIGLAGGETQYF.